This T cell receptor beta chain originates from a study of beta chain features in type 1 diabetes. The wider study: Investigators examined some 100,000,000 sorted cells across all samples. Study-level results: Any HLA effect on TCRB rearrangement was left unresolved by small sub-analyses. The study found moderately but significantly shorter TCRB CDR3s in all four CD4+ subsets of Type 1 diabetes patients.

CDR1 and CDR2 from the germline V gene are MNHEY and SVGAGI. V was trimmed by 6 bases and J by 6 bases, leaving 15 bases between them. The CDR3 runs to 14 residues. The investigators reverse transcribed all of the isolated RNA, so they sequenced expressed TCRB transcripts. The method was immunoSEQ multiplex PCR; TCRdb's version includes in-frame clones alone and lacks a portion of them. The sample holds about 250,000 clones, roughly 10% seen once. This clone was observed a few times. The antigen remains unidentified. The specimen was naive CD4+ T cells from blood. The receptor's source is a man aged 25-45 years with type 1 diabetes. The genes are TRBV6-5 and TRBJ2-4; TRBD1 is a possible D gene (6 bases). As DNA, the CDR3 is TGTGCCAGCAGACCCGGGACACCGATAAACATTCAGTACTTC. Translated, it gives CASRPGTPINIQYF.